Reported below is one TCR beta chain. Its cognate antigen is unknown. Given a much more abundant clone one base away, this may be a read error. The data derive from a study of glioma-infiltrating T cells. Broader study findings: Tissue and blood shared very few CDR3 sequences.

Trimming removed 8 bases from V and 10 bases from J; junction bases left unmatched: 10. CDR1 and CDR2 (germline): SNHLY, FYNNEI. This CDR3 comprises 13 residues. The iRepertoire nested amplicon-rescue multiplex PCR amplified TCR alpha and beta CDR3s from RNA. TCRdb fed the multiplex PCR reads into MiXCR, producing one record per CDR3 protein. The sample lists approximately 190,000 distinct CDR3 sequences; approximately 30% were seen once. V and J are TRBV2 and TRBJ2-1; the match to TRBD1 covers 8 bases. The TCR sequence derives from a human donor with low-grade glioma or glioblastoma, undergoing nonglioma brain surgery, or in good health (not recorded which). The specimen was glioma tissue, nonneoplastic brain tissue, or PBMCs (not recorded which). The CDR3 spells CASDRQGLGEQFF. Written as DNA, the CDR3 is TGTGCCAGCGACCGACAGGGGCTAGGCGAGCAGTTCTTC.